The present T cell receptor (beta chain) was sequenced within a study of T cell responses to AZD1222 COVID-19 vaccine. V shed 7 bases and J shed 8 bases, with 14 bases lying between them. The CDR3 consists of 12 residues. The V gene's germline CDR1 is MDHEN and CDR2 SYDVKM. General study points: There were repertoire samples only from the period after the peak T cell response. Reportedly, nearly half of unique spike TCRs recognized epitopes outside B.1.351/B.1.1.7 mutations. White British ancestry dominated among donors, who included more females, and clonal diversity was possibly underestimated. Only 5 or 6 individuals given AZD1222 were seropositive at baseline.

In regard to this clone: Its antigen is not identified.

TCRdb's copy holds only in-frame clones and misses some; the assay was immunoSEQ multiplex PCR. Here the sample spans tens of thousands of clones, 88% being singletons. The sequence derives from an adult who received the MenACWY meningococcal vaccine as a control. The specimen comprised peripheral blood, sampled 28 days after the second dose of the MenACWY control vaccine. V and J are TRBV28 and TRBJ1-2; unclear D gene. CDR3 protein: CASTSSEGGYTF. CDR3 sequence (DNA): TGTGCCAGCACCTCGTCCGAGGGAGGCTACACCTTC.